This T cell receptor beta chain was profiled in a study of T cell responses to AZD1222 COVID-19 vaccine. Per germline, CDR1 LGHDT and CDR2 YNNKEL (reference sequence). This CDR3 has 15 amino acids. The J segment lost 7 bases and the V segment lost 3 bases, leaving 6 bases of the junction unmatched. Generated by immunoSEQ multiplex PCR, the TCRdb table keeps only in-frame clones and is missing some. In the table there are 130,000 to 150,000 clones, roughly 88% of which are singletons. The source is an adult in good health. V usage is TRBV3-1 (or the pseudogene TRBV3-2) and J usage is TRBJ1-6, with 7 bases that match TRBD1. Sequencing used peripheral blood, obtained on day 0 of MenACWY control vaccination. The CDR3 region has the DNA TGTGCCAGCAGCCAGGGGCAGGGGGGCAATTCACCCCTCCACTTT. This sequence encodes CASSQGQGGNSPLHF.